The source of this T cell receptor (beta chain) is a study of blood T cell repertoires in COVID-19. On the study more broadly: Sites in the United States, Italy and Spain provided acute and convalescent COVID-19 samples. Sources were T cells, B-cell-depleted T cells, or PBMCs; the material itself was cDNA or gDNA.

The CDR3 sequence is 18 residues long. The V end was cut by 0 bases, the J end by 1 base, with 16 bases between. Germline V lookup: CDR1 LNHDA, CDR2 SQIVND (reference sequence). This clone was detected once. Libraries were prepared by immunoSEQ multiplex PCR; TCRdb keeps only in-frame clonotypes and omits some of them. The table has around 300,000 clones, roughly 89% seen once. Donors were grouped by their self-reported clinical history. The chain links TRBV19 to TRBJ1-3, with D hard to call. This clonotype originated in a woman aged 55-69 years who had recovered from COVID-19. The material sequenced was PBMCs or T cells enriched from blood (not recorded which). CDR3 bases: TGTGCCAGTAGTATAGAGCGTGTCGGAGTCGGGTCTGGAAACACCATATATTTT. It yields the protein CASSIERVGVGSGNTIYF.